Following are 29 T cell receptor beta chains from one sample sequenced in a study of CXCR3-negative and CXCR3-positive naive CD8 T cells (dated by TCRdb to between 2017 and 2020). Sequencing took place on a NextSeq 550. The Human TCR Profiling Kit (MiLaboratory) was used to prepare UMI-labeled 5' RACE TRB cDNA libraries. TCRdb reprocessed the reads, so every CDR3 protein sequence counts as one entry and DNA is not shown. The sample's table covers roughly 89,000 distinct CDR3 sequences. The ten most abundant clones make up around 0.99% of the sample. Input material: naive CXCR3- CD8+ T cells from blood. The intended sense of this specimen's cell subset or site label: CD45RO-CCR7+CD27+CD95- naive CD8+ T cells lacking CXCR3 (TNR3-). The receptors here all came from a human donor in good health. Some clones in this sample may be carry-over from other donors' samples.

The V call is TRBV13, the J call TRBJ1-4. Germline values: CDR1 PRHDT, CDR2 FYEKMQ (reference sequence). CDR3 length: 16 residues. The CDR3 reads CASSSALEGVGEKLFF.

The chain combines TRBV5-5 with TRBJ2-1. Germline V gene lookup returns CDR1 SGHKS and CDR2 YYEKEE (reference sequence). CDR3 length: 13 residues. CDR3 in amino acids: CASSLALNNEQFF. Using reference TRBV5-5 and TRBJ2-1 for the parts outside the CDR3, the full variable domain is DAGVTQSPTHLIKTRGQQVTLRCSPISGHKSVSWYQQVLGQGPQFIFQYYEKEERGRGNFPDRFSARQFPNYSSELNVNALLLGDSALYLCASSLALNNEQFFGPGTRLTVL.

The chain has TRBV12-3 or TRBV12-4 and TRBJ2-1; the D call from TCRdb, TRBD1, cannot be confirmed without DNA. The CDR3 covers 15 residues. The CDR3 here is CASSSWTGGFDEQFF.

The V call is TRBV27, the J call TRBJ2-3; as DNA is missing, the TRBD2 call by TCRdb cannot be tested. Per germline, CDR1 MNHEY and CDR2 SMNVEV (reference sequence). CDR3 size: 18 residues. Here the CDR3 reads CASSALSVSPPITDTQYF.

The chain has TRBV4-3 and TRBJ2-5; TCRdb calls TRBD2, which cannot be checked without DNA. Germline lookup yields CDR1 LGHNA and CDR2 YSLEER. The CDR3 covers 19 residues. CDR3 loop: CASSQGRLAGGRDQETQYF.

The chain joins TRBV29-1 to TRBJ2-2; TCRdb lists TRBD2, though no DNA is available to test this call. The CDR3 is 18 amino acids. Germline V CDR1 and CDR2: SQVTM, ANQGSEA. The CDR3 reads CSVGGDVGEGRDTGELFF.

CDR3 residues: CSVWTGYMNTEAFF. The chain employs TRBV29-1 and TRBJ1-1. The CDR3 covers 14 residues. Germline V gives CDR1 SQVTM, CDR2 ANQGSEA.

This chain joins TRBV7-9 and TRBJ2-7. The CDR3 has 13 residues. In germline, CDR1 is SEHNR, CDR2 FQNEAQ (reference sequence). The CDR3 loop is CASSLPNSYEQYF.

The chain carries TRBV4-2 and TRBJ2-1; the TCRdb D gene call, TRBD2, has no DNA to confirm it. This CDR3 comprises 13 residues. Germline CDR1 reads LGHNA; CDR2 reads YNFKEQ. The CDR3 protein is CASSQGSGPEQFF.

The chain is built from TRBV29-1 and TRBJ2-5; lacking DNA, the TRBD1 call made by TCRdb goes unchecked. The CDR3 spans 17 residues. Looked up from germline, CDR1 is SQVTM and CDR2 is ANQGSEA. The CDR3 reads CSVAGFGTGDSSETQYF.

The CDR3 loop reads CASSTSGRAADTQYF. This chain joins TRBV9 and TRBJ2-3; TCRdb's D call, TRBD2, is unchecked because there is no DNA. CDR1 and CDR2 (germline): SGDLS, YYNGEE. This CDR3 region has 15 residues.

V gene TRBV19 combines with J gene TRBJ1-4; TCRdb's assignment of TRBD1 cannot be checked, as there is no DNA. This CDR3 has 16 amino acids. Germline loops: CDR1 LNHDA, CDR2 SQIVND (reference sequence). This CDR3 reads CASSIWGELTNEKLFF.

The J gene is TRBJ2-1, the V gene TRBV29-1; without DNA, the TCRdb call of TRBD1 cannot be checked. Germline assignment: CDR1 SQVTM and CDR2 ANQGSEA. CDR3 length: 13 amino acids. The CDR3 loop is CSVERQAYNEQFF.

This chain uses TRBV11-2 with TRBJ2-1; the D call of TRBD1 rests on TCRdb alone, since no DNA is present to check it. Per the germline V gene, CDR1 is SGHAT and CDR2 is FQNNGV. CDR3 size: 15 residues. The CDR3: CASSLKDRDYNEQFF.

The V and J genes are TRBV20-1 and TRBJ2-1; the D call from TCRdb, TRBD2, cannot be confirmed without DNA. The germline V gene has CDR1 DFQATT and CDR2 SNEGSKA (reference sequence). This CDR3 has 14 amino acids. The CDR3 sequence is CSARGLAGGYEQFF.

The chain is built from TRBV28 and TRBJ2-6; checking the TCRdb D call of TRBD1 is not possible without DNA. The CDR3 is 15 amino acids. Germline-derived CDR1 and CDR2 are MDHEN and SYDVKM. CDR3 protein: CASRPWGSGANVLTF.

This chain connects TRBV5-1 to TRBJ2-7. The CDR3 runs 11 residues. Germline CDR1 SGHRS, CDR2 YFSETQ. This CDR3 is CASSTDYEQYF.

The rearrangement uses TRBV7-2 and TRBJ2-3; the TCRdb D gene call, TRBD1, has no DNA to confirm it. The CDR3 sequence is 14 residues long. CDR1 and CDR2 from the germline V gene are SGHTA and FQGNSA. CDR3 loop: CASSQAAGGDTQYF.

The chain is built from TRBV5-1 and TRBJ2-1; TCRdb's D gene call, TRBD1, goes unchecked for lack of DNA. Germline-derived CDR1 and CDR2 are SGHRS and YFSETQ. The CDR3 sequence is 15 residues long. The CDR3 loop reads CASRFGQGPYNEQFF.

The chain links TRBV29-1 to TRBJ1-2; as DNA is missing, the TRBD1 call by TCRdb cannot be tested. CDR3 length equals 12 residues. CDR1 is SQVTM, CDR2 ANQGSEA, per germline. The chain's CDR3 is CSVPGMNYGYTF.

The chain is built from TRBV7-3 and TRBJ1-3. Germline CDR1 and CDR2: SGHTA and FQGTGA. The CDR3 totals 16 residues. The CDR3 region is CASSPDAGLSGNTIYF.

V is TRBV14 and J is TRBJ2-7. CDR1 SGHDN and CDR2 FVKESK come from the germline V gene. This CDR3 has 12 amino acids. The CDR3: CASSQIPYEQYF.

The chain uses TRBV6-6 and TRBJ1-2; TCRdb indicates TRBD1, and absent DNA this call remains unverified. The germline V gene encodes CDR1 MNHNY and CDR2 SVGAGI (reference sequence). The CDR3 is 15 residues long. The CDR3 spells CASSPGTGLFYGYTF.

This sequence joins TRBV12-3 or TRBV12-4 and TRBJ2-7; TCRdb lists TRBD2, though no DNA is available to test this call. There are 15 residues in the CDR3. The CDR3 here is CASSPTSQPSYEQYF.

The chain joins TRBV9 to TRBJ1-5. The CDR3 is made up of 14 amino acids. The germline V gene has CDR1 SGDLS and CDR2 YYNGEE. CDR3 residues: CASSVDGSNQPQHF.

The chain joins TRBV29-1 to TRBJ2-7; TCRdb proposes TRBD1, but this gene call is untestable without DNA. Germline V lookup: CDR1 SQVTM, CDR2 ANQGSEA. This CDR3 has 13 residues. This CDR3 is CSVEEWAGYEQYF.

The chain is built from TRBV20-1 and TRBJ2-7; TCRdb indicates TRBD1, and absent DNA this call remains unverified. This CDR3 has 16 residues. Germline CDR1 is DFQATT and CDR2 is SNEGSKA (reference sequence). The CDR3 is CSASPTPLSRVYEQYF.

This rearrangement joins TRBV9 to TRBJ2-6. In germline, CDR1 is SGDLS, CDR2 YYNGEE. The CDR3 has 14 amino acids. CDR3 residues: CASSVDLGANVLTF.

The chain joins TRBV6-5 to TRBJ2-6. Germline V gene lookup returns CDR1 MNHEY and CDR2 SVGAGI. CDR3 length: 15 residues. The CDR3 region is CASSPISPGANVLTF.